The clone carrying this TCR beta chain was picked up one time. The trim removed 6 bases at V and 2 bases at J, leaving 6 bases unmatched. The germline V gene has CDR1 MNHEY and CDR2 SVGAGI. The CDR3 has 14 amino acids. This entry is derived from a study of blood T cell repertoires in COVID-19. The overall study: In each case, the material was cDNA or gDNA derived from T cells, B-cell-depleted T cells, or PBMCs.

Produced via immunoSEQ multiplex PCR; TCRdb's table is partial and in-frame only. The data contain 310,000 or so clones, around 86% of them singletons. This rearrangement joins TRBV6-5 to TRBJ1-2; 7 positions agree with TRBD1. Sequenced material: peripheral blood. This receptor was obtained from a woman between 50 and 59 years old with acute or convalescent COVID-19. The CDR3 loop reads CASRDPGQNYGYTF. CDR3 coding DNA: TGTGCCAGCAGGGACCCGGGACAGAACTATGGCTACACCTTC.